The rows below give T cell receptor beta chains drawn from one sample of a study of T-cell reconstitution after alpha-beta-depleted transplantation in children. TCRdb itself ran the PCR reads through MiXCR, one entry per CDR3 protein. This sample has approximately 47,000 distinct CDR3 sequences, with roughly half found just once. This sample comprised peripheral blood, obtained before TCRalphabeta/CD19-depleted stem cell transplant. These receptors originate from a boy younger than two with SCID, due to receive a stem cell transplant. Each CDR3 is given with its conserved first and last residue. The D gene is left open where the match is weak. The size field is filled for only some rows; it gives once, few, many or a size class.

D,size,J,V,DNA,CDR3
.,.,TRBJ2-1,TRBV6-2/TRBV6-3,TGTGCCAGCAGTTCCCCTCGCCCACATGAGCAGTTCTTC,CASSSPRPHEQFF
TRBD1,few,TRBJ1-5,TRBV7-2,TGTGCCAGCAGCCCACAGACAGGGTCTCCCCAGCATTTT,CASSPQTGSPQHF
.,.,TRBJ1-2,TRBV5-1,TGCGCCAGCAGCTTAATTGGGGACACTAACTATGGCTACACCTTC,CASSLIGDTNYGYTF
.,.,TRBJ2-1,TRBV7-3,TGTGCCAGCAGCTTAGGGCAGGGTCGGTACCTTACTTTC,CASSLGQGRYLTF
.,.,TRBJ1-2,TRBV12-3/TRBV12-4,TGTGCCAGCAGTCCGCATCCGGAGTATGGCTACACCTTC,CASSPHPEYGYTF
TRBD1,once,TRBJ1-1,TRBV2,TGTGCCAGCAGCGTCGGACCTGACAGGGGGCACACTGAAGCTTTCTTT,CASSVGPDRGHTEAFF
.,.,TRBJ1-2,TRBV7-2,TGTGCCAGCAGCTCCCACAGGGAGAGTGGCTACACCTTC,CASSSHRESGYTF
.,few,TRBJ2-3,TRBV7-8,TGTGCCAGCAGCACTGGGCGAGCGTTCGCAGATACGCAGTATTTT,CASSTGRAFADTQYF
TRBD1,.,TRBJ2-2,TRBV20-1,TGCAGTGCCCCGAGAGGGGGCGGAGGCACCGGGGAGCTGTTTTTT,CSAPRGGGGTGELFF
TRBD2,medium-sized,TRBJ2-2,TRBV7-3,TGTGCCAGCAGCTTAATGGCTAGCGGGGGCTTGAACACCGGGGAGCTGTTTTTT,CASSLMASGGLNTGELFF
.,.,TRBJ2-5,TRBV6-5,TGTGCCAGCAGTTACGACCAGGGTGGGGAGACCCAGTACTTC,CASSYDQGGETQYF
.,once,TRBJ1-1,TRBV7-9,TGTGCCAGCAGCAGCCAGGACAGTTTGAACACTGAAGCTTTCTTT,CASSSQDSLNTEAFF
.,.,TRBJ2-3,TRBV4-3,TGCGCCAGCAGCCAAGTGATTGCCCAGGATACGCAGTATTTT,CASSQVIAQDTQYF
.,once,TRBJ2-3,TRBV10-3,TGTGCCATTTCACCACGCACAGATACGCAGTATTTT,CAISPRTDTQYF
.,.,TRBJ2-7,TRBV6-5,TGTGCCAGCAGTTACGCGACAAGGACCGAACTGTACTTC,CASSYATRTELYF
TRBD1,few,TRBJ1-5,TRBV20-1,TGCAGTGCTCGCTCGGGGACAGGGTTATTAAATCAGCCCCAGCATTTT,CSARSGTGLLNQPQHF
.,.,TRBJ2-3,TRBV4-2,TGTGCCAGCAGCCAAGAAAGCGGGCAGCACTTCACAGATACGCAGTATTTT,CASSQESGQHFTDTQYF
TRBD1,.,TRBJ1-5,TRBV5-1,TGCGCCAGCAGCTTTTTGGGACAGAAGGATCAGCCCCAGCATTTT,CASSFLGQKDQPQHF
.,.,TRBJ1-2,TRBV7-2,TGTGCCAGCAGCTTAGGCATCGACTATGGCTACACCTTC,CASSLGIDYGYTF
.,once,TRBJ1-1,TRBV7-3,TGTGCCAGCAGCCCTCAGGGGCGCAGTGAAGCTTTCTTT,CASSPQGRSEAFF
.,.,TRBJ2-3,TRBV7-3,TGTGCCAGCAGCTTAATGGGGACGGAGGATACGCAGTATTTT,CASSLMGTEDTQYF
.,.,TRBJ1-2,TRBV5-6,TGTGCCAGCAGCTCGTCCTGGGAGGGGTGGATATATGGCTACACCTTC,CASSSSWEGWIYGYTF
.,.,TRBJ1-2,TRBV10-3,TGTGCCATCAGTGAGAGGTATGATGGCTACACCTTC,CAISERYDGYTF
.,many,TRBJ1-3,TRBV9,TGTGCCAGCAGCCCAATCGGGACATCTGGAAACACCATATATTTT,CASSPIGTSGNTIYF
.,.,TRBJ1-3,TRBV5-1,TGCGCCAGCAGCTTGGGAGTACCGGACTCTGGAAACACCATATATTTT,CASSLGVPDSGNTIYF
.,.,TRBJ2-5,TRBV5-4,TGTGCCAGCAGCTTGGAAAGTAGGGAGACCCAGTACTTC,CASSLESRETQYF
.,.,TRBJ1-3,TRBV12-3/TRBV12-4,TGTGCCAGCAGTTCCAGGGCCGGAAACACCATATATTTT,CASSSRAGNTIYF
TRBD2,.,TRBJ2-7,TRBV27,TGTGCCAGCAGTGCAACTAGCGGGGGGGCTTACGAGCAGTACTTC,CASSATSGGAYEQYF
TRBD2,.,TRBJ2-1,TRBV7-9,TGTGCCAGCAGCCCCGGGGGTGGGGAGGGAAAGTTCTTC,CASSPGGGEGKFF
TRBD1,.,TRBJ2-3,TRBV6-4,TGTGCCAGCAGTGACTTACAGGGGGATTTGAATACGCAGTATTTT,CASSDLQGDLNTQYF
.,.,TRBJ2-3,TRBV5-1,TGCGCCAGCAGCTTACGCACAGATACGCAGTATTTT,CASSLRTDTQYF
.,once,TRBJ1-1,TRBV4-2,TGTGCCAGCAGCCAAGGAGAAGTGGACACTGAAGCTTTCTTT,CASSQGEVDTEAFF
.,.,TRBJ2-5,TRBV24-1,TGTGCCACCAGTGTGGGGTGGGAAGACCAAGAGACCCAGTACTTC,CATSVGWEDQETQYF
.,.,TRBJ2-7,TRBV5-5,TGTGCCAGCAGCCCGGATCCAGGGCAAGTCTACGAGCAGTACTTC,CASSPDPGQVYEQYF
TRBD1,.,TRBJ2-2,TRBV10-3,TGTGCCATCAGGACTCCCGGGACAGGGGTCACCGGGGAGCTGTTTTTT,CAIRTPGTGVTGELFF
.,many,TRBJ1-1,TRBV20-1,TGCAGTGCTCCTCCGGCGGGGAGGGACACTGAAGCTTTCTTT,CSAPPAGRDTEAFF
TRBD2,few,TRBJ2-7,TRBV12-3/TRBV12-4,TGTGCCAGCATCCCCGGGGCGACTAGCAGCCGAGGCGAGCAGTACTTC,CASIPGATSSRGEQYF
.,.,TRBJ1-2,TRBV27,TGTGCCAGCAGTCGAGAATCCTTTGGAGGTCACTATGGCTACACCTTC,CASSRESFGGHYGYTF
.,once,TRBJ2-3,TRBV12-3/TRBV12-4,TGTGCCAGCAGTTTGCCCAACCCAGGGCCCCCTAGCACAGATACGCAGTATTTT,CASSLPNPGPPSTDTQYF
TRBD2,.,TRBJ2-1,TRBV19,TGTGCCAGTAGTATAGGAGGGCTAGCGGGGGATCAGTTCTTC,CASSIGGLAGDQFF
TRBD1,.,TRBJ2-3,TRBV4-1,TGCGCCAGCAGCCAAGCGGGGGCAACAGGGGGAACCACAGATACGCGGTATTTT,CASSQAGATGGTTDTRYF
.,.,TRBJ2-1,TRBV11-1,TGTGCCAGCAGCTTCGACATAGCTAATGAGCAGTTCTTC,CASSFDIANEQFF
.,few,TRBJ2-7,TRBV9,TGTGCCAGCAGCGTAGCGGCAGCTCCTATCCACTCCTACGAGCAGTACTTC,CASSVAAAPIHSYEQYF
.,few,TRBJ2-1,TRBV7-2,TGTGCCAGCAGCTTACTCGGGGGATCCTACAATGAGCAGTTCTTC,CASSLLGGSYNEQFF
.,.,TRBJ2-2,TRBV27,TGTGCCAGCAGCCCGGGACTTATCACCGGGGAGCTGTTTTTT,CASSPGLITGELFF
.,.,TRBJ2-1,TRBV20-1,TGCAGTGCCCCTAAGGGACCCGCGGGGAGAAGGGAGCAGTTCTTC,CSAPKGPAGRREQFF
.,once,TRBJ1-2,TRBV4-3,TGCGCCAGCAGCCCCTACAGCGCTAACTATGGCTACACCTTC,CASSPYSANYGYTF
TRBD2,.,TRBJ2-2,TRBV7-2,TGTGCCAGCAGCCCGTCCGGGACTAGCGGGGGGACCGGGGAGCTGTTTTTT,CASSPSGTSGGTGELFF